A single sample is the source of the 8 T cell receptor beta chains below, sequenced in a study of vaccination and CD4 T cells after COVID-19. Sequencing of cultured CD4+ T cell DNA used the Oncomine TCR Beta short-read assay. TCRdb fed the PCR reads into MiXCR, producing one record per CDR3 protein. The sample lists nearly 25,000 distinct CDR3 sequences, about 30% occurring once. Noted time point: late sampling 161 to 241 days after vaccination in three convalescent patients. Treatment indicated: roughly ten-day PBMC culture with coronavirus spike peptide pools or control peptides (ViraFEST assay). Antigens for these TCRs are unknown. This specimen consisted of CD4+ T cells from blood, cultured in vitro, obtained about 7 months after SARS-CoV-2 vaccination. Receptors were obtained from a human donor who had recovered from COVID-19.

This sequence joins TRBV15 and TRBJ2-2; 9 nucleotides match TRBD2. In germline, CDR1 is LNHNV, CDR2 YYDKDF (reference sequence). J lost 5 bases, V lost 8 bases, and 9 bases had no gene match. This CDR3 has 15 amino acids. CDR3 sequence: CATAIRLAGTGELFF. The CDR3 DNA reads as TGTGCCACCGCTATCAGGCTAGCGGGGACCGGGGAGCTGTTTTTT.

The rearrangement joins TRBV29-1 to TRBJ2-3; 7 positions match TRBD2. CDR3 length: 15 residues. Germline V CDR1 and CDR2: SQVTM, ANQGSEA. Trimming cost V 6 bases and J 2 bases; bases outside gene matches: 11. DNA for the CDR3: TGCAGCGTCCCGAGGGCAAGCGGGATCACAGATACGCAGTATTTT. Amino acids: CSVPRASGITDTQYF.

The chain is built from TRBV6-5 and TRBJ1-1; 9 bases are shared with TRBD1. V lost 2 bases and J lost 6; bases outside the gene matches: 4. The CDR3 is made up of 14 amino acids. Germline CDR1 is MNHEY and CDR2 is SVGAGI. CDR3 region: CASSYADRGAEAFF. The CDR3 DNA reads TGTGCCAGCAGTTACGCGGACAGGGGCGCTGAAGCTTTCTTT.

This clonotype was detected only a few times. The V and J genes are TRBV20-1 and TRBJ2-1, with D unresolved. The CDR3 spans 9 residues. The germline V gene encodes CDR1 DFQATT and CDR2 SNEGSKA (reference sequence). CDR3 DNA: TGCAGCGTAGAGAATGAGCAGTTCTTC. This gives the protein CSVENEQFF.

Note on this clonotype: The CDR3 does not end in the conserved phenylalanine or tryptophan, so this is likely a read error. No DNA is shown, since the ends of the CDR3 on it are uncertain; the CDR3 is the one TCRdb lists. The rearrangement uses TRBV6-1 and TRBJ2-1; the table's TRBD2 call for D was not verified on the DNA. Germline CDR1 is MNHNS and CDR2 is SASEGT. The length of the CDR3 is 14 amino acids, counting both ends. Here the CDR3 reads CASAVTSGPSIRFL.

The chain recombines TRBV19 with TRBJ2-7, with TRBD1 as a possible D gene (5 bases). CDR3 length: 12 amino acids. V was trimmed by 8 bases and J by 3 bases, leaving 11 bases between them. Germline CDR1 is LNHDA and CDR2 is SQIVND (reference sequence). The CDR3 sequence is CASLRQNYEQYF. The CDR3 nucleotides read TGTGCCAGTTTACGACAGAACTACGAGCAGTACTTC.

This clonotype was counted a few times. In DNA form, the CDR3 reads TGTGCCAGCAGTTCGTCGGGACAGCCGAACTATGGCTACACCTTC. Encoded protein: CASSSSGQPNYGYTF. The chain links TRBV6-5 to TRBJ1-2, with 7 bases aligning to TRBD1. CDR1 and CDR2 (germline): MNHEY, SVGAGI. The length of the CDR3 is 15 residues. J lost 2 bases, V lost 4 bases, and 7 bases had no gene match.

The rearrangement joins TRBV6-2 or TRBV6-3 to TRBJ2-1; TRBD1 aligns across 12 bases. Germline-derived CDR1 and CDR2 are MNHEY and SVGEGT. The V segment lost 6 bases and the J segment 5 bases; nucleotides outside the gene matches: 5. The CDR3 runs to 15 residues. This CDR3 reads CASRKRDRGHNEQFF. CDR3 nucleotide sequence: TGTGCCAGCAGGAAAAGGGACAGGGGGCACAATGAGCAGTTCTTC.